This T cell receptor beta chain comes out of a study of T-cell reconstitution after alpha-beta-depleted transplantation in children. Overall study results and limits: The study reportedly traced alpha-beta T cells about two months after transplant to several hundred expanded graft clones.

About this clonotype itself: As yet, its antigen is unknown.

Unique molecular identifiers were incorporated when the TCRbeta library was constructed. TCRdb recomputed calls from the PCR reads with MiXCR, one row per CDR3 protein. The table has 250,000 to 400,000 distinct CDR3 sequences, around 25% seen once. The germline V gene encodes CDR1 SGHAT and CDR2 FQNNGV. The CDR3 totals 18 residues. V gave up 5 bases and J gave up 2 bases; unmatched junction bases: 13. The sequencing here drew on PBMCs, mostly from graft donor cells, taken 180 days after TCRalphabeta/CD19-depleted stem cell transplant. The receptor was derived from a male patient between 5 and 17 years old who had a stem cell transplant for acute lymphoblastic leukemia, so the T cells may come from the graft donor. V and J are TRBV11-2 and TRBJ2-1, with 9 bases identical to TRBD2. The CDR3 sequence: CASSPPAGGPRAYNEQFF. The CDR3 region has the DNA TGTGCCAGCAGCCCGCCAGCGGGAGGTCCCAGGGCCTACAATGAGCAGTTCTTC.